The 13 T cell receptor beta chains in this list originate from one sample, sequenced in a study of blood T cell repertoires in COVID-19. Libraries were prepared by immunoSEQ multiplex PCR; TCRdb keeps only in-frame clonotypes and omits some of them. Of about 350,000 clones listed, around 90% are singletons. The sample taken for sequencing was peripheral blood. The source of these receptors is an older woman with COVID-19, enrolled during active disease.

The chain joins TRBV24-1 to TRBJ1-5; the match to TRBD1 covers 7 bases. The CDR3 is 15 amino acids. Trimming at V came to 5 bases and at J to 1 base, leaving 4 bases not matched to a gene. Germline CDR1 and CDR2: KGHDR and SFDVKD. In DNA form, the CDR3 reads TGTGCCACCAGTGCCCAGACAGGGAGCAATCAGCCCCAGCATTTT. This sequence encodes CATSAQTGSNQPQHF.

The V gene is TRBV18, the J gene TRBJ1-6, with D hard to call. The ends were cut back, 3 bases at V and 0 bases at J, with 6 bases in the middle. The CDR3 spans 15 residues. From germline, CDR1 is KGHSH and CDR2 LQKENI. CDR3: CASSPWSSYNSPLHF. CDR3 nucleotide sequence: TGTGCCAGCTCACCCTGGAGCTCCTATAATTCACCCCTCCACTTT.

The chain uses TRBV18 and TRBJ2-7; D is unclear. Germline loops: CDR1 KGHSH, CDR2 LQKENI. The length of the CDR3 is 15 residues. Trimming took 2 bases from V and 0 from J, leaving 11 bases between them. CDR3 loop: CASSPSALHSYEQYF. For the CDR3, the DNA is TGTGCCAGCTCACCATCAGCACTACACTCCTACGAGCAGTACTTC.

The J gene is TRBJ1-1, the V gene TRBV29-1; 7 nucleotides match TRBD1. The CDR3 is 15 amino acids. The V gene end was trimmed by 5 bases and the J gene end by 2 bases; junction bases not matched to a gene: 11. Germline CDR1 is SQVTM and CDR2 is ANQGSEA. The CDR3 loop is CSVPRGSGINTEAFF. The CDR3 DNA reads as TGCAGCGTTCCCAGGGGGTCGGGAATAAACACTGAAGCTTTCTTT.

The rearrangement uses TRBV10-3 and TRBJ1-1, with D unclear. Germline-derived CDR1 and CDR2 are ENHRY and SYGVKD. The length of the CDR3 is 15 residues. V was shortened by 10 bases and J by 3 bases, with 21 bases between the two germline ends. The CDR3 region is CATWNRQLGDTEAFF. The CDR3 region has the DNA TGTGCCACCTGGAACCGACAATTGGGAGACACTGAAGCTTTCTTT.

This chain links TRBV2 with TRBJ1-5; D possibly corresponds to TRBD1 (6 bases). The CDR3 consists of 14 residues. With 6 bases removed from V and 6 bases from J, the gap between germline ends came to 15 bases. Germline V gene lookup returns CDR1 SNHLY and CDR2 FYNNEI. CDR3 nucleotides: TGTGCCAGCAGGGTTACAGGGTGGAGTCAGCCCCAGCATTTT. Translating gives CASRVTGWSQPQHF.

The rearrangement joins TRBV28 to TRBJ1-2; D is undetermined. CDR3 length: 12 residues. From germline, CDR1 is MDHEN and CDR2 SYDVKM. Between the trimmed V and J ends, which lost 2 bases and 6 bases, there was a span of 7 bases. The CDR3 region has the DNA TGTGCCAGCAGTTTAAAATTTAATGGCTACACCTTC. Amino acids: CASSLKFNGYTF.

This rearrangement joins TRBV2 to TRBJ1-2; D not certain. V lost 5 bases and J 8 bases, leaving 12 bases between the germline ends. Germline CDR1 SNHLY, CDR2 FYNNEI. This CDR3 contains 12 residues. CDR3 nucleotide sequence: TGTGCCAGCAGTCTGGAGGGCTACGGCTACACCTTC. This gives the protein CASSLEGYGYTF.

The rearrangement joins TRBV9 to TRBJ1-1, with D tentatively TRBD1 (5 bases). V dropped 4 bases and J dropped 1 base, with 14 bases sitting between them. CDR1 is SGDLS and CDR2 is YYNGEE in the germline V gene. The length of the CDR3 is 15 residues. This CDR3 reads CASSPREGRNTEAFF. CDR3 in DNA: TGTGCCAGCAGCCCCCGGGAGGGGAGGAACACTGAAGCTTTCTTT.

This chain connects TRBV27 to TRBJ1-2; a weak D match, TRBD1 (6 bases). Germline lookup yields CDR1 MNHEY and CDR2 SMNVEV (reference sequence). The CDR3 spans 16 residues. The V and J ends lost 9 bases and 1 base respectively, with 21 bases between them. In DNA form, the CDR3 reads TGTGCCAGTTCCTCATTCCGGGACAACCTTAACTATGGCTACACCTTC. This gives the protein CASSSFRDNLNYGYTF.

The chain carries TRBV5-4 and TRBJ1-3; 8 nucleotides align to TRBD1. The CDR3 is 16 amino acids. Trimming cost V 5 bases and J 0 bases; bases outside gene matches: 7. Germline V gene lookup returns CDR1 SGHNT and CDR2 YYREEE (reference sequence). CDR3 in amino acids: CASSSGQVVSGNTIYF. The CDR3 nucleotides read TGTGCCAGCAGTTCGGGACAGGTGGTCTCTGGAAACACCATATATTTT.

V is TRBV12-3 or TRBV12-4 and J is TRBJ1-5; D uncertain. Trimming stripped 7 bases from V and 4 bases from J, with 8 bases between. There are 12 residues in the CDR3. The CDR3 sequence is CASTLRNQPQHF. The CDR3 bases are TGTGCCAGCACCCTCAGGAATCAGCCCCAGCATTTT.

The V call is TRBV6-6, the J call TRBJ1-1, with TRBD1 as a possible D gene (6 bases). V was pared by 4 bases and J by 4 bases, with 10 bases between. Germline loops: CDR1 MNHNY, CDR2 SVGAGI (reference sequence). The CDR3 covers 13 residues. CDR3 coding DNA: TGTGCCAGCAGTTCAGGGGCGCGCACTGAAGCTTTCTTT. It specifies CASSSGARTEAFF.